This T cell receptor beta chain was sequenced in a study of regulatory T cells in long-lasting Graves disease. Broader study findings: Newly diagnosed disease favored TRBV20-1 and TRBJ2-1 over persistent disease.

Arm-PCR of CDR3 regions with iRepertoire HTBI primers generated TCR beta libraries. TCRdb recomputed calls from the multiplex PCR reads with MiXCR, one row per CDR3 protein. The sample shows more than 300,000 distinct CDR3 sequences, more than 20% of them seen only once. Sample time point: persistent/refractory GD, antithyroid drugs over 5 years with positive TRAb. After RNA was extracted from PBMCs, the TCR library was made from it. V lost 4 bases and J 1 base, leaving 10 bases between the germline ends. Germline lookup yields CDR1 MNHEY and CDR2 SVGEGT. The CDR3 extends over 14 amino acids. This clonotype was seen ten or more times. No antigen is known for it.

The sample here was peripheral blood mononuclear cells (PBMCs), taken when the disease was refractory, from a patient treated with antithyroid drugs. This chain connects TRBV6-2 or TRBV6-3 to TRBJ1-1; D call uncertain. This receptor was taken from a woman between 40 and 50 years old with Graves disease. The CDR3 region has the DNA TGTGCCAGCAGTTTAGGAGGATCGAACACTGAAGCTTTCTTT. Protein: CASSLGGSNTEAFF.